This is a list of T cell receptor beta chains from one sample in a study of T cell responses to AZD1222 COVID-19 vaccine. Clones were sequenced by immunoSEQ multiplex PCR, and TCRdb holds only the in-frame ones, with some missing. The repertoire holds roughly 78,000 clones, with about 82% as singletons. Material: peripheral blood, obtained on day 0 of AZD1222 vaccination. These TCRs come from an adult in good health. The CDR3 runs from the conserved cysteine through the conserved F or W. D genes are given only for firm matches.

V gene	J gene	D gene	CDR3 DNA	CDR3 protein
TRBV11-2	TRBJ1-1	NA	TGTGCCAGCAGCTTAGCAGTGAACACTGAAGCTTTCTTT	CASSLAVNTEAFF
TRBV4-2	TRBJ2-1	TRBD2	TGTGCCAGCAGCCTTAATAGCGGGTCCTCCTACAATGAGCAGTTCTTC	CASSLNSGSSYNEQFF
TRBV6-5	TRBJ2-1	TRBD1	TGTGCCAGCAGCCGGGACAGGGAAAAGCAGTTCTTC	CASSRDREKQFF
TRBV4-3	TRBJ1-2	NA	TGCGCCAGCAGCCAAGACCCCAGCGGGGGGCATTATGGCTACACCTTC	CASSQDPSGGHYGYTF
TRBV10-3	TRBJ2-7	TRBD2	TGTGCCATCAGCTCGGGCGGGGGGACCTACGAGCAGTACTTC	CAISSGGGTYEQYF
TRBV5-1	TRBJ1-4	NA	TGCGCCAGCAGCTTTACTGGTGAAAAACTGTTTTTT	CASSFTGEKLFF
TRBV19	TRBJ2-2	TRBD2	TGTGCCAGTAGTGCCCGACTAGCGGGGGGGAACACCGGGGAGCTGTTTTTT	CASSARLAGGNTGELFF
TRBV6-5	TRBJ2-7	TRBD1	TGTGCCAGCAGACCGCCGGGACAGGGGACCTACGAGCAGTACTTC	CASRPPGQGTYEQYF
TRBV9	TRBJ1-2	NA	TGTGCCAGCAGCGTCGGCTACAGTGAAGGCTACACCTTC	CASSVGYSEGYTF
TRBV4-3	TRBJ2-2	NA	TGCGCCAGCAGCCTCTTCCTACAGAACACCGGGGAGCTGTTTTTT	CASSLFLQNTGELFF